The 21 T cell receptor beta chains below all came from one sample that was sequenced in a study of cytotoxic CD8 clonotypes in ibrutinib-treated CLL. The table came from immunoSEQ multiplex PCR; TCRdb's copy has only in-frame clones and leaves some out. The sample lists around 29,000 clones, around 63% occurring once. Sequenced here: PBMCs, sampled after 24 months of ibrutinib treatment. These receptors were taken from a human donor with chronic lymphocytic leukemia.

This rearrangement joins TRBV30 to TRBJ1-1; D call uncertain. The CDR3 consists of 15 residues. Trimming shortened V by 3 bases and J by 0 bases, and 14 bases separated the two germline ends. Germline CDR1 is GTSNPN and CDR2 is SVGIG (reference sequence). The CDR3 loop reads CAWRGQPQMNTEAFF. In DNA, the CDR3 is TGTGCCTGGAGGGGCCAGCCCCAGATGAACACTGAAGCTTTCTTT. The full variable domain, rest sourced from reference TRBV30 and TRBJ1-1, is SQTIHQWPATLVQPVGSPLSLECTVEGTSNPNLYWYRQAAGRGLQLLFYSVGIGQISSEVPQNLSASRPQDRQFILSSKKLLLSDSGFYLCAWRGQPQMNTEAFFGQGTRLTVV.

The V and J genes are TRBV27 and TRBJ1-5; D is unresolved. Germline V CDR1 and CDR2: MNHEY, SMNVEV (reference sequence). V lost 6 bases and J 4 bases, leaving 16 bases between the germline ends. The CDR3 contains 15 residues. CDR3 nucleotide sequence: TGTGCCAGCAGGGGATGGACGGTACTTAATCAGCCCCAGCATTTT. Translated, it gives CASRGWTVLNQPQHF.

The chain combines TRBV6-1 with TRBJ2-7, with 10 bases fitting TRBD2. J gave up 2 bases and V 3 bases, and 13 bases lay outside the gene matches. Per germline, CDR1 MNHNS and CDR2 SASEGT. CDR3 length: 18 amino acids. This chain's CDR3 is CASSDGASGGPATYEQYF. DNA for the CDR3: TGTGCCAGCAGTGATGGGGCTAGCGGGGGCCCTGCCACCTACGAGCAGTACTTC.

This chain uses TRBV28 with TRBJ1-1, with D uncertain. CDR3 size: 12 residues. The ends were cut back, 4 bases at V and 4 bases at J, with 7 bases in the middle. The germline V gene encodes CDR1 MDHEN and CDR2 SYDVKM. This CDR3 is CASSWTGTEAFF. The CDR3 bases are TGTGCCAGCAGTTGGACGGGCACTGAAGCTTTCTTT.

The gene calls are TRBV29-1 and TRBJ2-1; D gene ambiguous. The CDR3 extends over 10 amino acids. In germline, CDR1 is SQVTM, CDR2 ANQGSEA. The germline V and J ends were trimmed by 7 bases and 7 bases, with 8 bases remaining between them. As DNA, the CDR3 is TGCAGCGCCCTGGTGAATGAGCAGTTCTTC. As protein: CSALVNEQFF.

V and J are TRBV28 and TRBJ1-2; D not certain. V lost 4 bases and J 6 bases, leaving 9 bases between the germline ends. CDR3 length: 12 residues. Looked up from germline, CDR1 is MDHEN and CDR2 is SYDVKM. The CDR3 DNA is TGTGCCAGCAGTTCCCCCGGGGATGGCTACACCTTC. Translation gives CASSSPGDGYTF.

The rearrangement uses TRBV27 and TRBJ1-2, with D unresolved. Looked up from germline, CDR1 is MNHEY and CDR2 is SMNVEV (reference sequence). The CDR3 contains 13 residues. Trimming removed 7 bases from V and 3 bases from J, with 12 bases in between. The CDR3 is CASKRVADYGYTF. The CDR3 DNA is TGTGCCAGCAAGAGGGTTGCGGACTATGGCTACACCTTC.

The chain links TRBV7-3 to TRBJ1-1, with D tentatively TRBD1 (6 bases). Germline loops: CDR1 SGHTA, CDR2 FQGTGA. V was trimmed by 4 bases and J by 5 bases, leaving 11 bases between them. This CDR3 has 13 residues. Here the CDR3 DNA reads TGTGCCAGCAGCTCACAGGGTAGGACTGAAGCTTTCTTT. It codes for CASSSQGRTEAFF.

This clone has just a few counts. The V gene is TRBV27, the J gene TRBJ1-1; 11 bases match TRBD1. J gave up 9 bases and V 4 bases, and 7 bases lay outside the gene matches. The CDR3 has 14 amino acids. The germline gives CDR1 MNHEY, CDR2 SMNVEV (reference sequence). CDR3 protein: CASSSRWTGGQAFF. In DNA, the CDR3 is TGTGCCAGCAGTTCCCGATGGACAGGGGGCCAAGCTTTCTTT.

The chain uses TRBV29-1 and TRBJ1-1, with D possibly being TRBD1 (5 bases). Looked up from germline, CDR1 is SQVTM and CDR2 is ANQGSEA. V gave up 3 bases and J gave up 11 bases, with 25 bases separating them. The CDR3 has 15 amino acids. CDR3 nucleotides: TGCAGCGTTGATGTACGGGGGGTAAAGGGAAACCGTGCTTTCTTT. Residues: CSVDVRGVKGNRAFF.

This chain uses TRBV15 with TRBJ1-4; D unclear. The germline V gene encodes CDR1 LNHNV and CDR2 YYDKDF (reference sequence). V was clipped by 0 bases and J by 8 bases, with 13 bases between them. The CDR3 runs to 15 residues. CDR3 loop: CATSRDVGTGEKLFF. The CDR3 coding sequence is TGTGCCACCAGCAGAGATGTCGGCACCGGGGAAAAACTGTTTTTT. Full variable domain (remainder filled in from reference TRBV15 and TRBJ1-4): DAMVIQNPRYQVTQFGKPVTLSCSQTLNHNVMYWYQQKSSQAPKLLFHYYDKDFNNEADTPDNFQSRRPNTSFCFLDIRSPGLGDTAMYLCATSRDVGTGEKLFFGSGTQLSVL.

The chain couples TRBV6-5 to TRBJ1-2; D possibly corresponds to TRBD1 (6 bases). V lost 5 bases and J 4 bases, leaving 14 bases between the germline ends. The germline gives CDR1 MNHEY, CDR2 SVGAGI. CDR3 length: 14 residues. The CDR3 DNA sequence: TGTGCCAGCAGTACTGGGGGGCCTGGCTATGGCTACACCTTC. Amino acid sequence: CASSTGGPGYGYTF.

This clone was seen a single time. The rearrangement joins TRBV6-5 to TRBJ2-5; D remains unclear. Trimming pared 4 bases from V and 2 bases from J, leaving 11 bases between. The CDR3 is 14 residues long. CDR1 MNHEY and CDR2 SVGAGI come from the germline V gene. The CDR3: CASSSLGVQETQYF. The CDR3, as DNA: TGTGCCAGCAGTTCCTTGGGTGTGCAAGAGACCCAGTACTTC.

This chain uses TRBV30 with TRBJ1-5; perhaps TRBD1 as D (5 bases). This CDR3 spans 13 amino acids. Germline-derived CDR1 and CDR2 are GTSNPN and SVGIG (reference sequence). The V and J ends lost 0 bases and 3 bases respectively, with 6 bases between them. CDR3 region: CAWSVQVNQPQHF. In nucleotides, the CDR3 is TGTGCCTGGAGTGTACAGGTCAATCAGCCCCAGCATTTT.

This clone appeared a few times. One end of the junction fails to match germline, which may point to a read error. The rearrangement links TRBV7-7 to TRBJ2-2, with TRBD1 matching 10 bases. Germline V lookup: CDR1 SSHAT, CDR2 FNYEAQ (reference sequence). The CDR3 has 14 amino acids. CDR3 sequence (DNA): TGTGCTAGCAGCTCGACAGGGGGCTCCGGGGAGCTGTTTTTT. It codes for CASSSTGGSGELFF.

V gene TRBV6-6 combines with J gene TRBJ1-2, with D possibly TRBD1 on 6 matching bases. Germline V gene sequence: CDR1 MNHNY, CDR2 SVGAGI (reference sequence). V dropped 5 bases and J dropped 4 bases, with 14 bases sitting between them. The CDR3 has 14 amino acids. CDR3 nucleotides: TGTGCCAGCAGTCCCCAGACAGGCAGCTATGGCTACACCTTC. It specifies CASSPQTGSYGYTF.

This sequence joins TRBV18 and TRBJ1-5; 9 nucleotides match TRBD1. The V gene end was trimmed by 6 bases and the J gene end by 4 bases; junction bases not matched to a gene: 13. CDR3 size: 17 residues. Germline assignment: CDR1 KGHSH and CDR2 LQKENI. CDR3 in amino acids: CASSPTVGTGHNQPQHF. CDR3 nucleotides: TGTGCCAGCTCCCCTACTGTGGGGACAGGGCATAATCAGCCCCAGCATTTT.

The chain recombines TRBV19 with TRBJ2-3; D remains unclear. The CDR3 has 14 residues. Trimming stripped 5 bases from V and 1 base from J, with 10 bases between. The germline gives CDR1 LNHDA, CDR2 SQIVND (reference sequence). The CDR3 reads CASSDIGGTDTQYF. The DNA of the CDR3 is TGTGCCAGTAGTGATATTGGCGGCACAGATACGCAGTATTTT.

This clone was counted only a few times. The rearrangement links TRBV5-1 to TRBJ1-2, with TRBD1 matching over 12 bases. V lost 4 bases, J lost 4 bases, and 5 bases stayed unmatched. CDR3 length: 15 residues. The germline CDR1 and CDR2 sequences are SGHRS and YFSETQ. The DNA for the CDR3 is TGCGCCAGCAGCCCTGGGACAGGGGGCGCCTATGGCTACACCTTC. It yields the protein CASSPGTGGAYGYTF.

The chain recombines TRBV9 with TRBJ2-6; 9 bases are a match to TRBD1. CDR3 length: 18 residues. With 4 bases clipped from V and 0 bases from J, the junction kept 8 bases outside the gene matches. Germline CDR1 SGDLS, CDR2 YYNGEE. Written as DNA, the CDR3 is TGTGCCAGCAGCTCTCGACAGGGGGGTACCTCTGGGGCCAACGTCCTGACTTTC. Translation gives CASSSRQGGTSGANVLTF.

In this sample, this clone turned up a few times. In nucleotides, the CDR3 is TGCGCCAGCAGCCATCTACTAGCGGCGAGCTCCTACAATGAGCAGTTCTTC. As protein: CASSHLLAASSYNEQFF. The chain is built from TRBV4-3 and TRBJ2-1, with 8 bases matching TRBD2. J lost 0 bases, V lost 3 bases, and 7 bases had no gene match. The germline V gene encodes CDR1 LGHNA and CDR2 YSLEER. The CDR3 sequence is 17 residues long.